Listed below are T cell receptor beta chains from one sample, sequenced in a study of blood T cell repertoires in COVID-19. The data were produced by immunoSEQ multiplex PCR, yet TCRdb's version contains in-frame clones alone and is incomplete. The profile shows 55,000 to 80,000 clones, roughly 80% of them singletons. Specimen: peripheral blood. The receptors derive from a man aged 65-85 years with acute or convalescent COVID-19. Both conserved end residues are part of each CDR3. Fields, in order: clone size, V gene, D gene, CDR3 protein. The D gene is left open where the match is weak. Expanded clones are given a class, and other clones once, few, many or no size at all.

>.|TRBV19|TRBD1
CASSSTGTGSQPQHF
>.|TRBV7-8|TRBD2
CASSPVAGASTDTQYF
>.|TRBV2|.
CASRATSVSGNTIYF
>.|TRBV2|.
CASSGRILASTGELFF
>.|TRBV11-2|TRBD2
CASSVEGGGRDTQYF
>.|TRBV16|.
CASSQHGPEQYF
>.|TRBV6-5|.
CASSPTGQMNTEAFF
>.|TRBV28|TRBD1
CASTSEQGAMSNQPQHF
>.|TRBV4-3|.
CASSQDSDRYYEQYF
>.|TRBV6-5|.
CASSRRTDEQFF
>.|TRBV5-4|.
CASSPGNQGLNYGYTF
>.|TRBV6-5|TRBD1
CASSPLGQVNQPQHF
>.|TRBV18|.
CASSPQQGPGETQYF
>.|TRBV12-5|.
CASGLVGAEQFF
>once|TRBV7-3|.
CASSPTGTYSYNEQFF
>.|TRBV18|TRBD2
CASSPGTSGRTNEQFF